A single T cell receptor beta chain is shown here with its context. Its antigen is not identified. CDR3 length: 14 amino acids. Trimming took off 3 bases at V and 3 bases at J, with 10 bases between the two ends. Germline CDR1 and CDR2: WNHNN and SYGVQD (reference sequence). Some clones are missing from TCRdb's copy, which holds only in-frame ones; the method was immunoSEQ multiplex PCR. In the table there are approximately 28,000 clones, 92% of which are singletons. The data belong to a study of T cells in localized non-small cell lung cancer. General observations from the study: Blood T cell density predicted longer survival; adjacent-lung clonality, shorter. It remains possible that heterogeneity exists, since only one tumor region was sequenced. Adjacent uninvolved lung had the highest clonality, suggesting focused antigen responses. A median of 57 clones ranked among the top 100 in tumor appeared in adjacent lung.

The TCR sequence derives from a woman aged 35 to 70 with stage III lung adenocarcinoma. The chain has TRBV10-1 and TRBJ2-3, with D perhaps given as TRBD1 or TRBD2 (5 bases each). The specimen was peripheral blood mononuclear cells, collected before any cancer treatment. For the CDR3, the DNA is TGCGCCAGCAGTGACGGGACGAAAACAGATACGCAGTATTTT. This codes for CASSDGTKTDTQYF.